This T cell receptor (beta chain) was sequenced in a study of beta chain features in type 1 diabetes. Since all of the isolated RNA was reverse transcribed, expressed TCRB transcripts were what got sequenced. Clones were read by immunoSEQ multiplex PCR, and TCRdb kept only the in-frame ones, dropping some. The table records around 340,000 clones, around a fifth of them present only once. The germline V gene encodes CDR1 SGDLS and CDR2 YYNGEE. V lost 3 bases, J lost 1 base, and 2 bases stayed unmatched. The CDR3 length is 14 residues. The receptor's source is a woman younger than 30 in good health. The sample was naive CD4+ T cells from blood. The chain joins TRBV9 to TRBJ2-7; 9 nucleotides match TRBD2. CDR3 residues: CASSGTSGSYEQYF. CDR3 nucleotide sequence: TGTGCCAGCAGCGGAACTAGCGGGTCCTACGAGCAGTACTTC.